This is a list of T cell receptor beta chains from one sample in a study of radiation and T cells in renal cell carcinoma. Data came from immunoSEQ multiplex PCR; TCRdb stores just in-frame clones and leaves some out. The sample has 30,000 to 40,000 clones, 81% seen once. The source material was blood, sampled from a patient whose treatment included radiotherapy and nephrectomy. The receptors derive from a man aged 55 to 70 with renal cell carcinoma. Each CDR3 is given with its conserved first and last residue. A D gene is named only where the DNA matches it firmly. Clone sizes are given selectively: once, few, many, or a class where the clone is expanded.

clone size	V gene	J gene	D gene	CDR3 protein	CDR3 DNA
NA	TRBV4-1	TRBJ1-4	NA	CASSTRRPNEKLFF	TGCGCCAGCAGCACCCGACGCCCGAATGAAAAACTGTTTTTT
NA	TRBV15	TRBJ2-1	TRBD1	CATSGQGAGGLTYNEQFF	TGTGCCACCAGCGGACAGGGGGCGGGAGGGCTGACCTACAATGAGCAGTTCTTC
once	TRBV20-1	TRBJ2-7	NA	CSAVDLFEQYF	TGCAGTGCTGTTGATTTGTTCGAGCAGTACTTC
NA	TRBV19	TRBJ2-1	NA	CASSIRDSTSDEQFF	TGTGCCAGTAGTATCCGGGACTCGACGTCGGATGAGCAGTTCTTC
NA	TRBV7-9	TRBJ2-3	TRBD2	CASSLASGRAGTDTQYF	TGTGCCAGCAGCTTGGCTAGCGGCCGAGCGGGGACAGATACGCAGTATTTT
NA	TRBV6-4	TRBJ2-7	TRBD1	CAGRQGVSYEQYF	TGTGCCGGCAGACAGGGGGTTTCCTACGAGCAGTACTTC
NA	TRBV6-5	TRBJ1-1	TRBD1	CASSSPGQATEAFF	TGTGCCAGCAGTTCTCCGGGACAGGCTACTGAAGCTTTCTTT
NA	TRBV6-1	TRBJ2-1	TRBD1	CASSKQGWSYNEQFF	TGTGCCAGCAGTAAACAGGGGTGGTCGTACAATGAGCAGTTCTTC
NA	TRBV30	TRBJ2-1	TRBD2	CAWSPSRLAGGRRSYNEQFF	TGTGCCTGGAGTCCCTCTCGACTAGCGGGAGGACGCCGTTCCTACAATGAGCAGTTCTTC
once	TRBV5-1	TRBJ2-7	TRBD2	CASSKLAGVREQYF	TGCGCCAGCAGCAAACTAGCGGGAGTTCGGGAGCAGTACTTC
NA	TRBV11-3	TRBJ2-2	NA	CASSSKTGELFF	TGTGCCAGCAGCTCAAAAACCGGGGAGCTGTTTTTT
NA	TRBV4-2	TRBJ1-4	NA	CASSQAQATNEKLFF	TGTGCCAGCAGCCAAGCCCAGGCAACTAATGAAAAACTGTTTTTT
NA	TRBV7-6	TRBJ2-2	NA	CASSWGVVDTGELFF	TGTGCCAGCAGCTGGGGGGTTGTCGACACCGGGGAGCTGTTTTTT
NA	TRBV5-1	TRBJ2-2	NA	CASSLAFDTGELFF	TGCGCCAGCAGCTTGGCCTTTGACACCGGGGAGCTGTTTTTT
NA	TRBV5-1	TRBJ1-6	NA	CASSLAELNSPLHF	TGCGCCAGCAGCTTGGCTGAACTAAATTCACCCCTCCACTTT
once	TRBV10-3	TRBJ2-2	NA	CAISEGTANTGELFF	TGTGCCATCAGTGAAGGAACGGCGAACACCGGGGAGCTGTTTTTT
NA	TRBV7-3	TRBJ2-1	NA	CASSSAPNNEQFF	TGTGCCAGCAGCTCGGCTCCGAACAATGAGCAGTTCTTC
NA	TRBV27	TRBJ1-4	NA	CASSRLREGSEKLFF	TGTGCCAGCAGTCGTTTACGGGAAGGGAGTGAAAAACTGTTTTTT
NA	TRBV7-3	TRBJ2-1	NA	CASSPWGGAPYNEQFF	TGTGCCAGCAGCCCCTGGGGCGGAGCCCCCTACAATGAGCAGTTCTTC
few	TRBV18	TRBJ2-7	TRBD2	CASSPSAGAYEQYF	TGTGCCAGCTCACCGTCAGCGGGAGCCTACGAGCAGTACTTC
NA	TRBV7-2	TRBJ1-5	TRBD1	CASNNRDRGQPQHF	TGTGCCAGCAACAATCGAGACAGGGGTCAGCCCCAGCATTTT
few	TRBV2	TRBJ2-1	TRBD1	CASSDNRDSNEQFF	TGTGCCAGCAGTGACAACCGGGACAGCAATGAGCAGTTCTTC
NA	TRBV13	TRBJ1-4	NA	CASSLSSSWSFEYLFF	TGTGCCAGCAGCTTAAGTTCAAGTTGGTCCTTCGAATATCTGTTTTTT
few	TRBV29-1	TRBJ2-2	NA	CSVGRSDTGELFF	TGCAGCGTGGGGCGCAGCGACACCGGGGAGCTGTTTTTT
NA	TRBV7-9	TRBJ1-2	NA	CASSKTLEQRGYGYTF	TGTGCCAGCAGCAAAACCCTAGAACAGAGGGGCTATGGCTACACCTTC
NA	TRBV9	TRBJ2-1	NA	CASSDRPGNEQFF	TGTGCCAGCAGCGACCGCCCGGGGAATGAGCAGTTCTTC
NA	TRBV7-3	TRBJ2-6	TRBD2	CASSLSAGAGANVLTF	TGTGCCAGCAGCTTATCAGCGGGAGCTGGGGCCAACGTCCTGACTTTC
NA	TRBV30	TRBJ2-2	NA	CASPGRGAGELFF	TGTGCCTCGCCGGGACGAGGAGCCGGGGAGCTGTTTTTT
NA	TRBV7-2	TRBJ2-3	NA	CAPREISTDTQYF	TGTGCCCCCCGCGAGATAAGCACAGATACGCAGTATTTT
NA	TRBV11-2	TRBJ2-1	TRBD2	CASSSSSGSMNEQFF	TGTGCCAGCAGCTCCTCTAGCGGGAGTATGAATGAGCAGTTCTTC
few	TRBV5-1	TRBJ1-4	NA	CASSAEAQLNEKLFF	TGCGCCAGCAGCGCCGAAGCACAGCTTAATGAAAAACTGTTTTTT
NA	TRBV6-1	TRBJ2-1	TRBD2	CASSYSGDLGEQFF	TGTGCCAGCAGCTATAGCGGGGATCTGGGTGAGCAGTTCTTC
NA	TRBV5-1	TRBJ2-5	TRBD1	CASSQQQGAGTQYF	TGCGCCAGCAGCCAACAACAGGGGGCGGGGACCCAGTACTTC
few	TRBV5-1	TRBJ2-3	TRBD2	CASSLVLAGYTDTQYF	TGCGCCAGCAGCTTAGTACTAGCGGGTTACACAGATACGCAGTATTTT
NA	TRBV2	TRBJ2-1	NA	CASRPLGGGKNEQFF	TGTGCCAGCAGGCCTCTTGGGGGTGGCAAGAATGAGCAGTTCTTC
NA	TRBV4-3	TRBJ2-2	NA	CASSQEGTYRAGELFF	TGCGCCAGCAGCCAAGAAGGGACCTACAGGGCCGGGGAGCTGTTTTTT
NA	TRBV5-1	TRBJ2-1	TRBD2	CASRPGLDSYNEQFF	TGCGCCAGCAGGCCAGGACTAGATTCCTACAATGAGCAGTTCTTC
NA	TRBV30	TRBJ2-7	TRBD2	CAWRSSGIGEQYF	TGTGCCTGGAGGTCCAGCGGGATTGGCGAGCAGTACTTC
NA	TRBV14	TRBJ2-1	NA	CASSQATETQGSYNEQFF	TGTGCCAGCAGCCAAGCGACCGAAACCCAAGGATCCTACAATGAGCAGTTCTTC
NA	TRBV5-1	TRBJ2-5	NA	CASSRSGSKGEETQYF	TGCGCCAGCAGCCGTTCCGGCTCCAAAGGAGAAGAGACCCAGTACTTC
NA	TRBV7-9	TRBJ2-1	NA	CASSLGRQDNEQFF	TGTGCCAGCAGTCTCGGACGGCAAGACAATGAGCAGTTCTTC
NA	TRBV5-1	TRBJ2-1	TRBD1	CASRTGTGAYNEQFF	TGCGCCAGCCGGACCGGGACAGGGGCTTACAATGAGCAGTTCTTC
NA	TRBV15	TRBJ1-1	TRBD1	CATSRSGGPGAFF	TGTGCCACCAGCAGATCAGGGGGGCCGGGTGCTTTCTTT
NA	TRBV13	TRBJ2-7	TRBD2	CASSLAGLAGNYEQYF	TGTGCCAGCAGCTTAGCGGGGCTAGCGGGAAACTACGAGCAGTACTTC
NA	TRBV2	TRBJ1-2	TRBD1	CASSVGQGAWGYTF	TGTGCCAGCAGTGTGGGACAGGGGGCTTGGGGCTACACCTTC
NA	TRBV10-3	TRBJ1-5	NA	CAISETVNQPQHF	TGTGCCATCAGTGAAACTGTGAATCAGCCCCAGCATTTT
once	TRBV29-1	TRBJ2-7	TRBD1	CSVAGTGGNYEQYF	TGCAGCGTCGCCGGGACAGGGGGAAACTACGAGCAGTACTTC
NA	TRBV27	TRBJ2-1	NA	CASNMNRGYNEQFF	TGTGCCAGCAACATGAACCGGGGCTACAATGAGCAGTTCTTC
NA	TRBV19	TRBJ2-7	TRBD2	CASSRAGLAGYEQYF	TGTGCCAGTAGTAGGGCGGGACTAGCAGGCTACGAGCAGTACTTC
NA	TRBV5-6	TRBJ2-5	TRBD1	CASSYGIGQGIETQYF	TGTGCCAGCAGCTATGGAATTGGACAGGGAATAGAGACCCAGTACTTC
NA	TRBV10-3	TRBJ2-7	NA	CAISESGEQYF	TGTGCCATCAGTGAGTCCGGCGAGCAGTACTTC
once	TRBV9	TRBJ2-1	TRBD1	CASSVGGTGVTNEQFF	TGTGCCAGCAGCGTAGGCGGGACAGGGGTTACGAATGAGCAGTTCTTC
NA	TRBV7-6	TRBJ1-1	TRBD1	CASSLMTGGNTEAFF	TGTGCCAGCAGCTTAATGACAGGGGGAAACACTGAAGCTTTCTTT
NA	TRBV11-2	TRBJ1-4	NA	CASSLGGRYNEKLFF	TGTGCCAGCAGCTTGGGGGGCAGGTATAATGAAAAACTGTTTTTT
NA	TRBV29-1	TRBJ1-5	NA	CSVAAGNSNQPQHF	TGCAGCGTTGCTGCAGGGAATAGCAATCAGCCCCAGCATTTT
NA	TRBV6-5	TRBJ1-2	NA	CATQTAPGGYTF	TGTGCCACCCAAACCGCCCCTGGAGGCTACACCTTC
NA	TRBV7-2	TRBJ1-6	NA	CASSTPGFNSPLHF	TGTGCCAGCAGCACGCCGGGGTTTAATTCACCCCTCCACTTT
NA	TRBV7-9	TRBJ1-2	NA	CASSLAGHDKWGYTF	TGTGCCAGCAGCTTAGCGGGACACGACAAGTGGGGCTACACCTTC
NA	TRBV15	TRBJ2-1	NA	CATSRLYNEQFF	TGTGCCACCAGCAGGCTTTACAATGAGCAGTTCTTC